The source of this TCR beta chain is a study of blood T cell repertoires in COVID-19. CDR1 is SGHAT and CDR2 is FQNNGV in the germline V gene. The trim removed 3 bases at V and 4 bases at J, leaving 2 bases unmatched. The CDR3 totals 13 residues. Repertoires were generated with immunoSEQ multiplex PCR, while TCRdb's copy carries only in-frame clones and drops some. The sample holds about 280,000 clones; 82% are singletons and the top ten take over 4%. Material for sequencing was PBMCs or T cells enriched from blood (not recorded which). The receptor was derived from a middle-aged man who had been exposed to COVID-19. J is TRBJ1-1 and V is TRBV11-2; 7 positions agree with TRBD1. CDR3 sequence: CASSFNRGTEAFF. CDR3 in DNA: TGTGCCAGCAGCTTTAACAGGGGCACTGAAGCTTTCTTT. Full variable domain (rest looked up from reference TRBV11-2 and TRBJ1-1): EAGVAQSPRYKIIEKRQSVAFWCNPISGHATLYWYQQILGQGPKLLIQFQNNGVVDDSQLPKDRFSAERLKGVDSTLKIQPAKLEDSAVYLCASSFNRGTEAFFGQGTRLTVV.